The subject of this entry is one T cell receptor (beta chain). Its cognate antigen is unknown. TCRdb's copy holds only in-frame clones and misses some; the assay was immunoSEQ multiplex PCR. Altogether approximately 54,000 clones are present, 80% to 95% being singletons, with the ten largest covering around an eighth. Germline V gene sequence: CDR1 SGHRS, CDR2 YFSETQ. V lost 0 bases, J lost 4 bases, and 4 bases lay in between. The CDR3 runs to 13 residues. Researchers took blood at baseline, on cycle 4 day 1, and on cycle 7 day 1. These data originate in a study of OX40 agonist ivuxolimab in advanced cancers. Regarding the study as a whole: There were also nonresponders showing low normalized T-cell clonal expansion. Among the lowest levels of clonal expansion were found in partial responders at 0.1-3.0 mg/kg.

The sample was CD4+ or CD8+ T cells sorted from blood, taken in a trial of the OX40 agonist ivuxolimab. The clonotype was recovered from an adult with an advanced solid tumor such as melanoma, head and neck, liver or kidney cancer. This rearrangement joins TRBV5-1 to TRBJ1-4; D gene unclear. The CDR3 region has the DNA TGCGCCAGCAGCTTGGATTTTAATGAAAAACTGTTTTTT. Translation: CASSLDFNEKLFF.